Below, 24 T cell receptor beta chains from the same sample are listed, as sequenced in a study of PD-L1 blockade in urothelial cancer. Profiled with immunoSEQ multiplex PCR; TCRdb holds only in-frame clones, not every one. The sample consists of about 30,000 clones, about nine tenths of them appearing once. Sample: PBMCs, taken around atezolizumab (anti-PD-L1) treatment. The receptors shown here come from a man in his fifties with urothelial cancer.

This chain joins TRBV4-1 and TRBJ2-7, with D possibly TRBD1 on 6 matching bases. CDR3 length: 15 amino acids. In germline, CDR1 is MGHRA, CDR2 YSYEKL. Trimming left V 0 bases short and J 2 bases short, with 11 bases between. The CDR3 reads CASSQDGQGTYEQYF. As DNA, the CDR3 is TGCGCCAGCAGCCAAGATGGCCAGGGGACCTACGAGCAGTACTTC.

V is TRBV7-6 and J is TRBJ2-7; a weak D match, TRBD1 (6 bases). The CDR3 length is 16 residues. Trimming stripped 5 bases from V and 0 bases from J, with 17 bases between. The germline gives CDR1 SGHVS, CDR2 FNYEAQ. CDR3 in amino acids: CASSAHRDSPSYEQYF. CDR3 nucleotide sequence: TGTGCCAGCAGCGCACACAGGGATTCGCCCTCCTACGAGCAGTACTTC.

This chain connects TRBV27 to TRBJ2-2; D possibly corresponds to TRBD1 (6 bases). Germline assignment: CDR1 MNHEY and CDR2 SMNVEV (reference sequence). Trimming stripped 3 bases from V and 7 bases from J, with 15 bases between. The CDR3 is made up of 15 amino acids. The DNA for the CDR3 is TGTGCCAGCAGTTTTGTGGCAGGGGTCAGCGGGGAGCTGTTTTTT. It encodes CASSFVAGVSGELFF.

This sequence joins TRBV9 and TRBJ1-2; TRBD1 might be the D (5 bases). The length of the CDR3 is 14 residues. CDR1 and CDR2 from the germline V gene are SGDLS and YYNGEE. Trimming took off 1 base at V and 3 bases at J, with 10 bases between the two ends. The chain's CDR3 is CASSVQGADYGYTF. CDR3 DNA sequence: TGTGCCAGCAGCGTACAAGGGGCGGACTATGGCTACACCTTC.

This chain connects TRBV13 to TRBJ2-5; 15 nucleotides match TRBD2. The CDR3 has 17 amino acids. Germline V gives CDR1 PRHDT, CDR2 FYEKMQ (reference sequence). V was clipped by 6 bases and J by 4 bases; unmatched bases: 9. The CDR3 DNA reads as TGTGCCAGCAGGGGCCGGACTAGCGGGGGGGCCCCAGAGACCCAGTACTTC. Amino acid sequence: CASRGRTSGGAPETQYF.

The chain uses TRBV12-5 and TRBJ2-5, with 8 bases lining up with TRBD1. CDR1 is LGHNT, CDR2 FRNRAP, per germline. CDR3 length: 14 amino acids. V shed 0 bases and J 6 bases; nucleotides not matched to a gene: 3. The CDR3 bases are TGTGCTAGTGGTTTGGTGAGACAGGGGAAGACCCAGTACTTC. Protein sequence: CASGLVRQGKTQYF.

In regard to this clone: One end of the junction does not line up with germline, which may come from a read error. The chain couples TRBV19 to TRBJ2-3, with 14 positions matching TRBD2. The germline V gene encodes CDR1 LNHDA and CDR2 SQIVND (reference sequence). This CDR3 comprises 13 residues. In DNA form, the CDR3 reads TGTGCCAGTAGTATCCAAGGGACTAGCGGGAGTCATTTT. Protein sequence: CASSIQGTSGSHF.

The J gene is TRBJ2-3, the V gene TRBV11-2, with TRBD1 matching 8 bases. This CDR3 contains 17 residues. The trim removed 5 bases at V and 3 bases at J, leaving 13 bases unmatched. Germline CDR1 SGHAT, CDR2 FQNNGV. For the CDR3, the DNA is TGTGCCAGCAGCCCCCCTCTGCAGGGGGCAGGGACAGATACGCAGTATTTT. It encodes CASSPPLQGAGTDTQYF.

V gene TRBV2 combines with J gene TRBJ1-2, with 7 positions matching TRBD1. The CDR3 runs 13 residues. V shed 8 bases, J shed 2 bases, and the junction held 5 bases outside the gene matches. Germline V CDR1 and CDR2: SNHLY, FYNNEI. The CDR3: CASGGTENYGYTF. Written as DNA, the CDR3 is TGTGCCAGCGGGGGGACAGAGAACTATGGCTACACCTTC.

The rearrangement joins TRBV6-1 to TRBJ2-7; possibly TRBD1 for D (5 bases). Germline V gives CDR1 MNHNS, CDR2 SASEGT. CDR3 size: 13 residues. Between the trimmed V and J ends, which lost 7 bases and 2 bases, there was a span of 12 bases. The CDR3 coding sequence is TGTGCCAGCAAGGAAACAGGAGCCTACGAGCAGTACTTC. Translated: CASKETGAYEQYF.

This chain uses TRBV5-8 with TRBJ2-1; 9 nucleotides align to TRBD2. Germline V gives CDR1 SGHTS, CDR2 YDEGEE. Unmatched junction bases numbered 4, after V lost 5 bases and J lost 4 bases. The CDR3 contains 14 residues. The DNA for the CDR3 is TGTGCCAGCAGATCCGGACTAGCGTACAATGAGCAGTTCTTC. This gives the protein CASRSGLAYNEQFF.

This clone was counted once. The genes are TRBV7-2 and TRBJ2-5; possibly TRBD2 for D (6 bases). Trimming shortened V by 5 bases and J by 4 bases, and 17 bases separated the two germline ends. This CDR3 has 15 amino acids. The germline V gene encodes CDR1 SGHTA and CDR2 FQGNSA. The CDR3 here is CASSKPWGERETQYF. Written as DNA, the CDR3 is TGTGCCAGCAGCAAACCATGGGGGGAGAGAGAGACCCAGTACTTC.

The gene calls are TRBV7-9 and TRBJ2-5; D not certain. The CDR3 runs 15 residues. CDR1 SEHNR and CDR2 FQNEAQ come from the germline V gene (reference sequence). V was cut by 3 bases and J by 1 base, with 12 bases left in between. The CDR3 is CASSFTVLVQETQYF. CDR3 coding DNA: TGTGCCAGCAGCTTCACGGTTCTGGTCCAAGAGACCCAGTACTTC.

This chain links TRBV27 with TRBJ2-6; TRBD2 matches at 7 bases. From germline, CDR1 is MNHEY and CDR2 SMNVEV (reference sequence). Germline trimming cut 2 bases from V and 0 bases from J; bases unmatched to any gene: 10. The CDR3 spans 19 residues. CDR3 DNA sequence: TGTGCCAGCAGTTTAGTCGGGGAGGGGCTCCGCTCTGGGGCCAACGTCCTGACTTTC. Its translation is CASSLVGEGLRSGANVLTF.

This chain joins TRBV10-1 and TRBJ2-3, with D possibly TRBD1 on 6 matching bases. With 2 bases removed from V and 2 bases from J, the gap between germline ends came to 8 bases. Germline-derived CDR1 and CDR2 are WNHNN and SYGVQD (reference sequence). There are 14 residues in the CDR3. Here the CDR3 DNA reads TGCGCCAGCAGTGAGGACAGGTACACAGATACGCAGTATTTT. It translates to CASSEDRYTDTQYF.

J is TRBJ2-7 and V is TRBV18, with 9 positions matching TRBD1. The CDR3 consists of 15 residues. With 5 bases clipped from V and 2 bases from J, the junction kept 7 bases outside the gene matches. Germline V gene lookup returns CDR1 KGHSH and CDR2 LQKENI. Here the CDR3 reads CASSAAGQGTYEQYF. Here the CDR3 DNA reads TGTGCCAGCTCAGCAGCGGGACAGGGTACCTACGAGCAGTACTTC.

The chain uses TRBV2 and TRBJ2-7; 11 bases are a match to TRBD2. Germline V gene sequence: CDR1 SNHLY, CDR2 FYNNEI. V was pared by 6 bases and J by 7 bases, with 2 bases of the junction left unmatched. The CDR3 consists of 12 residues. Here the CDR3 reads CASRRLAGEQYF. The CDR3 DNA follows: TGTGCCAGCAGGCGACTAGCGGGAGAGCAGTACTTC.

The rearrangement links TRBV10-1 to TRBJ2-5; perhaps TRBD1 as D (6 bases). The CDR3 spans 17 residues. The germline V gene has CDR1 WNHNN and CDR2 SYGVQD (reference sequence). Trimming took 2 bases from V and 5 from J, leaving 21 bases between them. The CDR3 coding sequence is TGCGCCAGCAGTGAGCCGCGGACAGTCGATCTGGAGGAGACCCAGTACTTC. Translation: CASSEPRTVDLEETQYF.

The table lists this clone with a count of one. The CDR3 region is CATSGGTGSYEQYF. The CDR3 coding sequence is TGTGCCACCAGCGGGGGGACAGGGAGCTACGAGCAGTACTTC. The chain combines TRBV15 with TRBJ2-7; 9 bases agree with TRBD1. The germline V gene has CDR1 LNHNV and CDR2 YYDKDF (reference sequence). The ends lost 5 bases at V and 3 bases at J; junction bases unmatched: 5. This CDR3 comprises 14 residues.

This sequence joins TRBV5-1 and TRBJ2-2; D perhaps matches TRBD1 (5 bases). The germline V gene encodes CDR1 SGHRS and CDR2 YFSETQ. The CDR3 spans 14 residues. The V end was cut by 4 bases, the J end by 2 bases, with 9 bases between. The CDR3 here is CASSPGHNTGELFF. CDR3 nucleotide sequence: TGCGCCAGCAGCCCCGGACACAACACCGGGGAGCTGTTTTTT.

The V and J genes are TRBV28 and TRBJ1-2; D uncertain. The ends were cut back, 3 bases at V and 7 bases at J, with 12 bases in the middle. The CDR3 contains 13 residues. CDR1 and CDR2 from the germline V gene are MDHEN and SYDVKM. CDR3 coding DNA: TGTGCCAGCAGTTTTCGTATTTCGGGTGGCTACACCTTC. This translates into CASSFRISGGYTF.

This clone showed up just a few times. This chain uses TRBV28 with TRBJ1-1; a weak D match, TRBD1 (6 bases). This CDR3 comprises 15 residues. CDR1 MDHEN and CDR2 SYDVKM come from the germline V gene. Trimming shortened V by 3 bases and J by 0 bases, and 11 bases separated the two germline ends. The CDR3, as DNA: TGTGCCAGCAGTTTGCCGGGACACTTGAACACTGAAGCTTTCTTT. Protein sequence: CASSLPGHLNTEAFF.

The chain couples TRBV9 to TRBJ2-3, with D possibly TRBD2 on 5 matching bases. V was trimmed by 0 bases and J by 2 bases, leaving 13 bases between them. This CDR3 has 16 amino acids. CDR1 and CDR2 (germline): SGDLS, YYNGEE. The CDR3 here is CASSVEPSRNTDTQYF. As DNA, the CDR3 is TGTGCCAGCAGCGTAGAGCCTAGCCGAAACACAGATACGCAGTATTTT.

This clone was recorded once. V usage is TRBV15 and J usage is TRBJ2-7, with 7 bases aligning to TRBD1. The V gene end was trimmed by 4 bases and the J gene end by 6 bases; junction bases not matched to a gene: 12. The CDR3 sequence is 15 residues long. Germline-derived CDR1 and CDR2 are LNHNV and YYDKDF (reference sequence). The CDR3 region is CATSTLVGTVSEQYF. As DNA, the CDR3 is TGTGCCACCAGCACCCTGGTCGGGACAGTGAGCGAGCAGTACTTC.